One and the same sample provided the 2 T cell receptor beta chains below, sequenced in a study of chemoradiotherapy in HPV16-positive cancers. Repertoires were generated with immunoSEQ multiplex PCR, while TCRdb's copy carries only in-frame clones and drops some. This table has under 50,000 clones, approximately 73% appearing once. Here the sequenced sample was blood, taken from a patient who underwent chemoradiotherapy. The receptors stem from a human donor with HPV-associated anogenital cancer.

This chain uses TRBV5-4 with TRBJ2-5, with D perhaps given as TRBD1 or TRBD2 (5 bases each). In germline, CDR1 is SGHNT, CDR2 YYREEE (reference sequence). The length of the CDR3 is 16 residues. Trimming cost V 3 bases and J 3 bases, with 18 bases left between them. CDR3 loop: CASSWALGDGEETQYF. CDR3 nucleotide sequence: TGTGCCAGCAGCTGGGCGTTAGGGGACGGAGAAGAGACCCAGTACTTC.

The rearrangement joins TRBV19 to TRBJ1-2, with 9 bases aligning to TRBD1. This CDR3 comprises 14 residues. Germline CDR1 is LNHDA and CDR2 is SQIVND (reference sequence). After removal of 5 bases from V and 2 bases from J, the junction contained 3 bases not matched to a gene. CDR3 protein: CASSSGTGNYGYTF. The DNA for the CDR3 is TGTGCCAGTAGTTCAGGGACAGGGAACTATGGCTACACCTTC.